Reported below is one T cell receptor beta chain. TCRdb keeps only in-frame clones here, not all; method: immunoSEQ multiplex PCR. The data contain more than 150,000 clones, roughly 82% of them singletons. For recovered donors of Cohort 3, there were two negative PCRs, clearance, or symptom resolution. The sample originates from a study of blood T cell repertoires in COVID-19. The CDR3 covers 16 residues. V dropped 4 bases and J dropped 0 bases, with 16 bases sitting between them. The V gene's germline CDR1 is MNHEY and CDR2 SVGEGT. The source is a man aged 35 to 55 who had recovered from COVID-19. What was sequenced was PBMCs or T cells enriched from blood (not recorded which). The chain joins TRBV6-2 or TRBV6-3 to TRBJ2-7; D perhaps matches TRBD2 (6 bases). CDR3 DNA: TGTGCCAGCAGTTCTCCCACTAGCAGGAGCTCCTACGAGCAGTACTTC. Translated: CASSSPTSRSSYEQYF.